The 23 T cell receptor beta chains below all came from one sample that was sequenced in a study of blood T cell repertoires in COVID-19. The data were produced by immunoSEQ multiplex PCR, yet TCRdb's version contains in-frame clones alone and is incomplete. The data contain approximately 310,000 clones, approximately 89% of them seen just once; the ten biggest clones take up 7.8%. Sequenced material: peripheral blood. The receptors stem from a woman in her 50s who had recovered from COVID-19.

The genes are TRBV29-1 and TRBJ1-4; 7 nucleotides align to TRBD1. Germline V gene sequence: CDR1 SQVTM, CDR2 ANQGSEA. The ends lost 5 bases at V and 7 bases at J; junction bases unmatched: 7. This CDR3 comprises 13 residues. Here the CDR3 DNA reads TGCAGCGTTACCGGGACAGAGGGTGAAAAACTGTTTTTT. This sequence encodes CSVTGTEGEKLFF.

The rearrangement uses TRBV10-1 and TRBJ1-1, with a possible D match to TRBD1 (6 bases). The CDR3 sequence is 14 residues long. In germline, CDR1 is WNHNN, CDR2 SYGVQD (reference sequence). V shed 8 bases and J shed 8 bases, with 21 bases lying between them. CDR3 loop: CASSRSTGSAEAFF. CDR3 nucleotides: TGCGCCAGCTCCAGGTCGACAGGATCGGCGGAAGCTTTCTTT.

The chain is built from TRBV19 and TRBJ1-5; D is perhaps TRBD1 (5 bases). The length of the CDR3 is 15 residues. Germline CDR1 reads LNHDA; CDR2 reads SQIVND (reference sequence). Between the trimmed V and J ends, which lost 4 bases and 0 bases, there was a span of 10 bases. CDR3 sequence reads: CASSKDNYSNQPQHF. CDR3 bases: TGTGCCAGTAGTAAGGACAATTATAGCAATCAGCCCCAGCATTTT.

The chain joins TRBV10-3 to TRBJ2-7; D possibly corresponds to TRBD1 (5 bases). The V gene lost 8 bases and the J gene lost 0 bases, with 11 bases spanning the gap. The CDR3 consists of 13 residues. Germline lookup yields CDR1 ENHRY and CDR2 SYGVKD. For the CDR3, the DNA is TGTGCCATCGGGCTCGACAGCTCCTACGAGCAGTACTTC. As protein: CAIGLDSSYEQYF.

The rearrangement links TRBV18 to TRBJ2-1, with 7 bases lining up with TRBD2. Germline CDR1 reads KGHSH; CDR2 reads LQKENI. V dropped 4 bases and J dropped 1; count of bases not matched to a gene: 4. This CDR3 has 15 amino acids. CDR3 residues: CASSRGGSSYNEQFF. CDR3 nucleotides: TGTGCCAGCTCACGAGGCGGGAGTTCCTACAATGAGCAGTTCTTC.

This clone was counted a few times. The chain has TRBV4-2 and TRBJ2-3, with 9 bases identical to TRBD2. The CDR3 spans 16 residues. The trim removed 0 bases at V and 13 bases at J, leaving 14 bases unmatched. The germline CDR1 and CDR2 sequences are LGHNA and YNFKEQ. The CDR3 here is CASSQEGASGNIPKYF. CDR3 in DNA: TGTGCCAGCAGCCAAGAGGGGGCTAGCGGGAACATCCCAAAGTATTTT.

CDR3 nucleotide sequence: TGTGCCAGCAGCTTGGGACAGGGGGCTTACAATGAGCAGTTCTTC. Translated, it gives CASSLGQGAYNEQFF. The chain links TRBV11-2 to TRBJ2-1, with 12 nucleotides matching TRBD1. Trimming at V came to 3 bases and at J to 4 bases, leaving 1 base not matched to a gene. Germline values: CDR1 SGHAT, CDR2 FQNNGV. The CDR3 covers 15 residues.

This clone was seen many times. The V and J genes are TRBV9 and TRBJ2-7; 7 bases line up with TRBD2. The CDR3 loop spans 13 amino acids. V was pared by 0 bases and J by 7 bases, with 4 bases of the junction left unmatched. Germline values: CDR1 SGDLS, CDR2 YYNGEE. The CDR3 DNA reads TGTGCCAGCAGCGTAGTAGCGGGTCGGGAGCAGTACTTC. Amino acid sequence: CASSVVAGREQYF.

This clone came up a few times. This rearrangement joins TRBV6-4 to TRBJ2-3; perhaps TRBD1 as D (6 bases). This CDR3 has 14 residues. CDR1 is MRHNA and CDR2 is SNTAGT in the germline V gene. V was cut by 3 bases and J by 7 bases, with 14 bases left in between. CDR3 coding DNA: TGTGCCAGCAGTGAAGGGGGACCTCTGAATACGCAGTATTTT. It specifies CASSEGGPLNTQYF.

CDR3 nucleotides: TGCAGCGTCTCGGACAGTGGATACGAGCAGTACTTC. Translating it yields CSVSDSGYEQYF. This sequence joins TRBV29-1 and TRBJ2-7; maybe TRBD1 (6 bases). The germline gives CDR1 SQVTM, CDR2 ANQGSEA. CDR3 length: 12 amino acids. V lost 6 bases and J lost 4, with 13 bases in between.

The chain links TRBV28 to TRBJ1-2; no definite D call. Trimming shortened V by 7 bases and J by 3 bases, and 15 bases separated the two germline ends. The CDR3 has 14 residues. Germline V gene lookup returns CDR1 MDHEN and CDR2 SYDVKM. CDR3 residues: CASTLRGSHYGYTF. As DNA, the CDR3 is TGTGCCAGCACCCTACGAGGGAGCCACTATGGCTACACCTTC.

CDR3 region: CASSWGQADSGNTIYF. As DNA, the CDR3 is TGTGCCAGCAGTTGGGGACAGGCGGACTCTGGAAACACCATATATTTT. The chain carries TRBV6-5 and TRBJ1-3; 8 bases match TRBD1. The CDR3 length is 16 residues. V was pared by 4 bases and J by 0 bases, with 5 bases of the junction left unmatched. Germline CDR1 and CDR2: MNHEY and SVGAGI.

This chain links TRBV5-4 with TRBJ2-5; D might be TRBD2 (5 bases). V was shortened by 0 bases and J by 5 bases, with 11 bases between the two germline ends. This CDR3 is built from 14 residues. Germline lookup yields CDR1 SGHNT and CDR2 YYREEE (reference sequence). For the CDR3, the DNA is TGTGCCAGCAGCTTGGCCGGACTTGGGGAGACCCAGTACTTC. This translates into CASSLAGLGETQYF.

The V call is TRBV7-2, the J call TRBJ2-2; possibly TRBD1 for D (5 bases). V lost 3 bases, J lost 3 bases, and 8 bases lay in between. Germline assignment: CDR1 SGHTA and CDR2 FQGNSA. The CDR3 has 14 residues. The CDR3 spells CASSLGPYTGELFF. The DNA of the CDR3 is TGTGCCAGCAGCTTGGGGCCCTACACCGGGGAGCTGTTTTTT.

This clone was counted between two and nine times. The J gene is TRBJ1-2, the V gene TRBV28; 7 nucleotides match TRBD1. Germline-derived CDR1 and CDR2 are MDHEN and SYDVKM. This CDR3 has 17 amino acids. V gave up 5 bases and J gave up 8 bases; unmatched junction bases: 20. The CDR3 reads CASSEGNRGLRLGGYTF. In DNA, the CDR3 is TGTGCCAGCAGTGAGGGTAACAGGGGCCTTCGTCTGGGCGGCTACACCTTC.

The V call is TRBV6-5, the J call TRBJ2-3, with D tentatively TRBD1 (5 bases). The ends were cut back, 2 bases at V and 0 bases at J, with 9 bases in the middle. This CDR3 has 15 residues. Germline CDR1 MNHEY, CDR2 SVGAGI. For the CDR3, the DNA is TGTGCCAGCAGTTACATGGGGCGCAGCACAGATACGCAGTATTTT. Protein product: CASSYMGRSTDTQYF.

This chain joins TRBV6-5 and TRBJ2-5, with a weak D call TRBD2 (6 bases). Germline V gene data show CDR1 as MNHEY and CDR2 as SVGAGI. The V and J ends lost 6 bases and 2 bases respectively, with 13 bases between them. The CDR3 covers 14 residues. In DNA, the CDR3 is TGTGCCAGCAGCTTCACCGGGACTCAAGAGACCCAGTACTTC. Translated, it gives CASSFTGTQETQYF.

CDR3 amino acids: CASSPGGVNSPLHF. The CDR3 DNA reads as TGTGCCAGCTCACCGGGGGGAGTTAATTCACCCCTCCACTTT. The V call is TRBV18, the J call TRBJ1-6; tentative D call: TRBD1 (5 bases). The CDR3 sequence is 14 residues long. Per germline, CDR1 KGHSH and CDR2 LQKENI. V was trimmed by 3 bases and J by 6 bases, leaving 9 bases between them.

The chain has TRBV28 and TRBJ2-7, with D maybe TRBD2 (5 bases). This CDR3 contains 16 residues. Trimming stripped 6 bases from V and 0 bases from J, with 18 bases between. The V gene's germline CDR1 is MDHEN and CDR2 SYDVKM. This chain's CDR3 is CASRNTRGFGSYEQYF. The CDR3 DNA reads as TGTGCCAGCAGAAACACCCGAGGGTTTGGCTCCTACGAGCAGTACTTC.

CDR3 in amino acids: CASKIAMGSRETQYF. The CDR3 coding sequence is TGTGCCAGCAAAATAGCAATGGGGAGCCGAGAGACCCAGTACTTC. The chain couples TRBV5-4 to TRBJ2-5; tentative D call: TRBD2 (5 bases). Trimming cost V 6 bases and J 4 bases, with 19 bases left between them. The germline V gene encodes CDR1 SGHNT and CDR2 YYREEE (reference sequence). The CDR3 runs 15 residues.

The chain recombines TRBV30 with TRBJ1-3; D is ambiguous. Germline V gene lookup returns CDR1 GTSNPN and CDR2 SVGIG (reference sequence). Trimming left V 1 base short and J 0 bases short, with 10 bases between. The CDR3 has 15 amino acids. CDR3 loop: CAWSGYRSSGNTIYF. CDR3 sequence (DNA): TGTGCCTGGAGTGGGTACAGATCCTCTGGAAACACCATATATTTT.

The chain recombines TRBV5-1 with TRBJ2-5; tentative D call: TRBD2 (6 bases). The CDR3 is 15 residues long. The germline V and J ends were trimmed by 0 bases and 5 bases, with 14 bases remaining between them. CDR1 is SGHRS, CDR2 YFSETQ, per germline. In DNA, the CDR3 is TGCGCCAGCAGCTTGGGTGGCGGGGCGAGGGAGACCCAGTACTTC. This sequence encodes CASSLGGGARETQYF.

The chain couples TRBV2 to TRBJ2-1; D perhaps matches TRBD2 (6 bases). Germline CDR1 reads SNHLY; CDR2 reads FYNNEI. The CDR3 contains 14 residues. Trimming cost V 6 bases and J 0 bases, with 9 bases left between them. The CDR3 nucleotides are TGTGCCAGCAGGGGGACTGGCTCCTACAATGAGCAGTTCTTC. Translating it yields CASRGTGSYNEQFF.